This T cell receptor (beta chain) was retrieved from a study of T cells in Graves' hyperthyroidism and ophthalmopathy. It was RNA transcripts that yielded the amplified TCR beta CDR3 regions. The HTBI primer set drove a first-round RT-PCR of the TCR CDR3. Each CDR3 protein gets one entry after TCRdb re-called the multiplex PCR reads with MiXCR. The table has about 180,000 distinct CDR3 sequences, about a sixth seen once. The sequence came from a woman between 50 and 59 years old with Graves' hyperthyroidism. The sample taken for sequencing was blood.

As DNA, the CDR3 is TGTGCCAGTAGTGAACGTCTTCTTATTCCCTACGAGCAGTACTTC. Amino acids: CASSERLLIPYEQYF. The J gene is TRBJ2-7, the V gene TRBV19; D gene unclear. V was shortened by 5 bases and J by 2 bases, with 16 bases between the two germline ends. This CDR3 contains 15 residues. Germline CDR1 is LNHDA and CDR2 is SQIVND (reference sequence).